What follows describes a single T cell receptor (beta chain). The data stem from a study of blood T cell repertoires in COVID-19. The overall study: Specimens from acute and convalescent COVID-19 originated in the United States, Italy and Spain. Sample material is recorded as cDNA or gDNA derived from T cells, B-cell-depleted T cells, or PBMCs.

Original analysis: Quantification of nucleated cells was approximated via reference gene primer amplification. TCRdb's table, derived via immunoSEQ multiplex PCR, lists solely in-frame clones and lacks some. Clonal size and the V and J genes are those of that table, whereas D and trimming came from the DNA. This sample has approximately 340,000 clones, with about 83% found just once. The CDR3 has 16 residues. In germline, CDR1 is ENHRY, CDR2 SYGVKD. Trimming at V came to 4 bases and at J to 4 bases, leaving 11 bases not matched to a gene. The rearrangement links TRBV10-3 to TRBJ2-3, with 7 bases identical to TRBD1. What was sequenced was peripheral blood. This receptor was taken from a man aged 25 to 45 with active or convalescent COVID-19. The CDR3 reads CAISGGTVPVADTQYF. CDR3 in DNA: TGTGCCATCAGTGGGGGGACAGTCCCCGTCGCAGATACGCAGTATTTT.